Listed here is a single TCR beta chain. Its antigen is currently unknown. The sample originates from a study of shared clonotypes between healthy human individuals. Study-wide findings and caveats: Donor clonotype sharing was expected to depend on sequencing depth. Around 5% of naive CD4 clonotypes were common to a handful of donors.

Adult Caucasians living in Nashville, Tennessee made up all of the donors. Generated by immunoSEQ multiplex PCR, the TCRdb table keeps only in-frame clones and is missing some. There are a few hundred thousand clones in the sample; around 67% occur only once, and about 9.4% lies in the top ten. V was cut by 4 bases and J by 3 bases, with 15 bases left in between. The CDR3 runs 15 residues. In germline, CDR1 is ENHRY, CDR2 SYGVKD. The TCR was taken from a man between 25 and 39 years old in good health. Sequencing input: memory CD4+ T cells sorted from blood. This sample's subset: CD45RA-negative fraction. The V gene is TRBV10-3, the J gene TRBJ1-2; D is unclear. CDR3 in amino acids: CAISARTGGDYGYTF. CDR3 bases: TGTGCCATCAGTGCTCGCACGGGCGGAGACTATGGCTACACCTTC.